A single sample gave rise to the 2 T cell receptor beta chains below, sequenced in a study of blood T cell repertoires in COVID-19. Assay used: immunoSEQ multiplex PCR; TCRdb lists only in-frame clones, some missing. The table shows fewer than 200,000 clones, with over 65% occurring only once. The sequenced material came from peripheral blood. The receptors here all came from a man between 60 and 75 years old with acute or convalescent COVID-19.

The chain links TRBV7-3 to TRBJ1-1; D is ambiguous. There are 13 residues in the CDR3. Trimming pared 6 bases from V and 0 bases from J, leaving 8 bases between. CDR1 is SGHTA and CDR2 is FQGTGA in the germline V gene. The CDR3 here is CASSNSLNTEAFF. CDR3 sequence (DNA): TGTGCCAGCAGTAACAGCTTGAACACTGAAGCTTTCTTT.

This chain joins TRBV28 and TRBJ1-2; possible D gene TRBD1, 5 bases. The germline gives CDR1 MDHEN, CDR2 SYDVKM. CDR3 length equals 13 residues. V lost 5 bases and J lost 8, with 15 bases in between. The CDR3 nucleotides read TGTGCCAGCAGTATCCTACAGGCGGGGGGCTACACCTTC. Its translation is CASSILQAGGYTF.